This paragraph covers one T cell receptor beta chain sequence. This entry belongs to a study of blood T cell repertoires in COVID-19. The germline V gene encodes CDR1 MNHEY and CDR2 SVGAGI. The CDR3 length is 16 residues. The V gene end was trimmed by 1 base and the J gene end by 7 bases; junction bases not matched to a gene: 11. Assay used: immunoSEQ multiplex PCR; TCRdb lists only in-frame clones, some missing. The sample carries 210,000 or so clones, roughly 85% recorded once. The source material was peripheral blood. V gene TRBV6-5 combines with J gene TRBJ1-2, with TRBD1 matching 8 bases. The clonotype comes from a man aged 45-65 years with COVID-19, enrolled during active disease. In nucleotides, the CDR3 is TGTGCCAGCAGTTACTTTGCGGGACAGGCTACCTTTGGCTACACCTTC. Translating it yields CASSYFAGQATFGYTF.